Listed below are T cell receptor beta chains from one sample, sequenced in a study of T cells in Graves' hyperthyroidism and ophthalmopathy. Each CDR3 protein gets one entry after TCRdb re-called the multiplex PCR reads with MiXCR. The sample consists of about 380,000 distinct CDR3 sequences, approximately 15% of them appearing once. The source material was blood. All receptors come from a woman aged 60 to 75 with Graves' hyperthyroidism. Each CDR3 is given with its conserved first and last residue. Fields, in order: CDR3 length, D gene, clone size, V gene, J gene, CDR3 protein, CDR3 DNA. D genes are given only for firm matches. Size is omitted from some rows. Given values are once, few, many or a class for expanded clones.

length: 15; D: -; size: many; V: TRBV20-1; J: TRBJ2-7; CDR3: CSAESGEQLIHEQYF; DNA: TGCAGTGCAGAGTCAGGGGAACAGCTTATCCACGAGCAGTACTTC
length: 13; D: TRBD2; size: many; V: TRBV11-3; J: TRBJ2-1; CDR3: CASNLAGYNEQFF; DNA: TGTGCCAGCAATCTAGCGGGTTACAATGAGCAGTTCTTC
length: 14; D: -; size: few; V: TRBV7-7; J: TRBJ2-5; CDR3: CASSLAEGRETQYF; DNA: TGTGCTAGCAGCTTAGCGGAGGGCAGAGAGACCCAGTACTTC
length: 15; D: TRBD1; size: many; V: TRBV20-1; J: TRBJ2-7; CDR3: CSASGTGGRGDEQYF; DNA: TGCAGTGCTTCCGGGACAGGGGGCCGGGGCGACGAGCAGTACTTC
length: 15; D: -; size: many; V: TRBV18; J: TRBJ1-3; CDR3: CASSTTGSPGNTIYF; DNA: TGTGCCAGCTCAACAACAGGATCCCCTGGAAACACCATATATTTT
length: 15; D: -; size: -; V: TRBV20-1; J: TRBJ1-4; CDR3: CSARDSRGANEKLFF; DNA: TGCAGTGCTAGAGATAGCAGGGGCGCTAATGAAAAACTGTTTTTT
length: 16; D: TRBD2; size: many; V: TRBV2; J: TRBJ2-3; CDR3: CASSENLAGGSDTQYF; DNA: TGTGCCAGCAGTGAAAATTTAGCGGGAGGGTCAGATACGCAGTATTTT
length: 17; D: -; size: -; V: TRBV5-1; J: TRBJ2-1; CDR3: CASSPFQASVTYNEQFF; DNA: TGCGCCAGCAGCCCGTTTCAAGCTAGCGTAACCTACAATGAGCAGTTCTTC
length: 15; D: -; size: many; V: TRBV5-1; J: TRBJ2-3; CDR3: CASSSSRGNTDTQYF; DNA: TGCGCCAGCAGCTCCTCTCGAGGGAACACAGATACGCAGTATTTT
length: 16; D: -; size: many; V: TRBV7-2; J: TRBJ2-7; CDR3: CASSLGPQGDDYEQYF; DNA: TGTGCCAGCAGCTTAGGGCCCCAGGGAGATGACTACGAGCAGTACTTC
length: 12; D: -; size: many; V: TRBV3-1; J: TRBJ1-1; CDR3: CASSPMGTEAFF; DNA: TGTGCCAGCAGCCCAATGGGGACTGAAGCTTTCTTT
length: 12; D: -; size: few; V: TRBV5-6; J: TRBJ2-7; CDR3: CASNLNSYEQYF; DNA: TGTGCCAGCAACTTGAACTCCTACGAGCAGTACTTC
length: 13; D: TRBD1; size: many; V: TRBV6-1; J: TRBJ1-2; CDR3: CASRDTGDYGYTF; DNA: TGTGCCAGCAGGGATACAGGGGATTATGGCTACACCTTC
length: 14; D: -; size: -; V: TRBV10-3; J: TRBJ1-1; CDR3: CAISGTTVNTEAFF; DNA: TGTGCCATCAGTGGCACGACGGTAAACACTGAAGCTTTCTTT
length: 13; D: -; size: few; V: TRBV20-1; J: TRBJ1-3; CDR3: CSARIGARNTIYF; DNA: TGCAGTGCTCGTATCGGGGCCCGAAACACCATATATTTT
length: 16; D: TRBD2; size: -; V: TRBV7-9; J: TRBJ2-1; CDR3: CASSPRPGTSGGEQFF; DNA: TGTGCCAGCAGTCCTAGACCCGGGACTAGCGGCGGTGAGCAGTTCTTC
length: 13; D: -; size: -; V: TRBV24-1; J: TRBJ1-3; CDR3: CATSDPHGNTIYF; DNA: TGTGCCACCAGTGACCCCCACGGAAACACCATATATTTT
length: 13; D: -; size: -; V: TRBV24-1; J: TRBJ1-5; CDR3: CATGAGGSQPQHF; DNA: TGTGCCACTGGGGCCGGGGGTAGTCAGCCCCAGCATTTT
length: 19; D: TRBD2; size: few; V: TRBV7-9; J: TRBJ2-1; CDR3: CASSPYPRGAGGLINEQFF; DNA: TGTGCCAGCAGCCCATACCCTAGAGGAGCGGGAGGTTTAATCAATGAGCAGTTCTTC
length: 17; D: TRBD1; size: -; V: TRBV11-2; J: TRBJ2-1; CDR3: CASSLEGGGQGANEQFF; DNA: TGTGCCAGCAGCTTGGAGGGAGGGGGACAGGGGGCGAATGAGCAGTTCTTC
length: 14; D: -; size: -; V: TRBV28; J: TRBJ1-1; CDR3: CASSFGSWPEGAFF; DNA: TGTGCCAGCAGTTTCGGGAGCTGGCCTGAGGGAGCTTTCTTT
length: 18; D: TRBD1; size: -; V: TRBV7-6; J: TRBJ2-1; CDR3: CASSSPRDRVGFYNEQFF; DNA: TGTGCCAGCAGCTCACCCCGGGACAGGGTAGGATTCTACAATGAGCAGTTCTTC
length: 15; D: -; size: many; V: TRBV3-1; J: TRBJ1-5; CDR3: CASSRGGTLHQPQHF; DNA: TGTGCCAGCAGCCGGGGGGGGACACTTCATCAGCCCCAGCATTTT
length: 15; D: -; size: many; V: TRBV5-1; J: TRBJ2-7; CDR3: CASAVASEESYEQYF; DNA: TGCGCCAGCGCCGTTGCATCGGAAGAATCCTACGAGCAGTACTTC
length: 16; D: TRBD2; size: many; V: TRBV6-1; J: TRBJ2-1; CDR3: CASSYGGRARSNEQFF; DNA: TGTGCCAGCAGTTATGGCGGGAGGGCCCGATCCAATGAGCAGTTCTTC
length: 16; D: -; size: -; V: TRBV3-1; J: TRBJ2-7; CDR3: CASSQDGTGDFYEQYF; DNA: TGTGCCAGCAGCCAAGACGGGACGGGCGACTTCTACGAGCAGTACTTC
length: 14; D: TRBD1; size: many; V: TRBV24-1; J: TRBJ2-7; CDR3: CATSGDSGSYEQYF; DNA: TGTGCCACCAGTGGGGACAGTGGGTCCTACGAGCAGTACTTC
length: 14; D: -; size: -; V: TRBV14; J: TRBJ2-1; CDR3: CASSQVTAASEQFF; DNA: TGTGCCAGCAGCCAAGTTACGGCAGCAAGCGAGCAGTTCTTC
length: 15; D: -; size: few; V: TRBV24-1; J: TRBJ2-3; CDR3: CATSDSGQNTDTQYF; DNA: TGTGCCACCAGTGATTCCGGACAGAACACAGATACGCAGTATTTT
length: 12; D: -; size: -; V: TRBV3-1; J: TRBJ2-7; CDR3: CASSQEWGEQYF; DNA: TGTGCCAGCAGCCAAGAGTGGGGCGAGCAGTACTTC
length: 14; D: -; size: many; V: TRBV12-3/TRBV12-4; J: TRBJ2-7; CDR3: CASSFTPVGSPEYF; DNA: TGTGCCAGCAGTTTTACACCAGTTGGCAGCCCGGAGTACTTC
length: 18; D: TRBD1; size: many; V: TRBV3-1; J: TRBJ2-7; CDR3: CASSQDFSGQGGSYEQYF; DNA: TGTGCCAGCAGCCAAGATTTTTCAGGACAGGGGGGCTCCTACGAGCAGTACTTC
length: 16; D: -; size: many; V: TRBV7-9; J: TRBJ2-7; CDR3: CASSGTPRQESYEQYF; DNA: TGTGCCAGCAGCGGTACCCCGAGACAGGAGAGCTACGAGCAGTACTTC
length: 15; D: TRBD1; size: -; V: TRBV7-2; J: TRBJ2-7; CDR3: CASSLSTGAPYEQYF; DNA: TGTGCCAGCAGCTTAAGCACAGGGGCCCCCTACGAGCAGTACTTC
length: 13; D: -; size: few; V: TRBV2; J: TRBJ2-1; CDR3: CASTPGVLNEQFF; DNA: TGTGCCAGCACGCCGGGGGTTTTAAATGAGCAGTTCTTC
length: 13; D: -; size: few; V: TRBV28; J: TRBJ2-1; CDR3: CASSQTGYNEQFF; DNA: TGTGCCAGCAGCCAAACAGGGTACAATGAGCAGTTCTTC
length: 13; D: TRBD1; size: many; V: TRBV11-2; J: TRBJ2-7; CDR3: CASNPGQASLDYF; DNA: TGTGCCAGCAACCCGGGACAGGCTTCCCTGGATTACTTC
length: 13; D: -; size: many; V: TRBV28; J: TRBJ2-5; CDR3: CASTLDSGETQYF; DNA: TGTGCCAGCACGCTGGACAGTGGAGAGACCCAGTACTTC
length: 14; D: -; size: few; V: TRBV12-3/TRBV12-4; J: TRBJ2-2; CDR3: CASSLRGPTGELFF; DNA: TGTGCCAGCAGTTTAAGGGGTCCCACCGGGGAGCTGTTTTTT
length: 13; D: -; size: -; V: TRBV5-1; J: TRBJ2-7; CDR3: CASSPSPAYEQYF; DNA: TGCGCCAGCAGCCCGTCGCCCGCCTACGAGCAGTACTTC
length: 16; D: TRBD2; size: many; V: TRBV18; J: TRBJ2-1; CDR3: CASSPRTSGSSNEQFF; DNA: TGTGCCAGCTCACCACGGACTAGCGGGAGTTCCAATGAGCAGTTCTTC
length: 13; D: -; size: many; V: TRBV7-3; J: TRBJ2-1; CDR3: CASSITISNEQFF; DNA: TGTGCCAGCAGCATCACTATATCCAATGAGCAGTTCTTC
length: 10; D: -; size: many; V: TRBV2; J: TRBJ2-3; CDR3: CAVRTDTQYF; DNA: TGTGCCGTGAGGACAGATACGCAGTATTTT
length: 13; D: -; size: once; V: TRBV25-1; J: TRBJ2-7; CDR3: CASSVGDPYEQYF; DNA: TGTGCCAGCAGTGTAGGGGATCCCTACGAGCAGTACTTC
length: 16; D: -; size: few; V: TRBV5-6; J: TRBJ1-6; CDR3: CASSLGQNSYNSPLHF; DNA: TGTGCCAGCAGCTTGGGCCAGAACTCTTATAATTCACCCCTCCACTTT
length: 19; D: TRBD1; size: many; V: TRBV10-2; J: TRBJ2-5; CDR3: CASSETKRGGTGVQETQYF; DNA: TGCGCCAGCAGTGAGACCAAAAGGGGCGGGACAGGGGTCCAAGAGACCCAGTACTTC
length: 15; D: -; size: many; V: TRBV18; J: TRBJ2-3; CDR3: CASSPRGENTDTQYF; DNA: TGTGCCAGCTCACCAAGAGGCGAAAATACAGATACGCAGTATTTT
length: 14; D: -; size: many; V: TRBV11-2; J: TRBJ2-1; CDR3: CASSLDVDYNEQFF; DNA: TGTGCCAGCAGCTTAGATGTGGACTACAATGAGCAGTTCTTC
length: 13; D: -; size: -; V: TRBV7-9; J: TRBJ1-1; CDR3: CASSLRGGAGAFF; DNA: TGTGCCAGCAGCTTAAGGGGGGGCGCTGGAGCTTTCTTT